This entry lists 15 T cell receptor beta chains sequenced from one sample in a study of T cells in Graves' hyperthyroidism and ophthalmopathy. TCR beta CDR3 regions were amplified from RNA. The study used the HTBI primer set for a first-round RT-PCR of the TCR CDR3. One entry per CDR3 protein results from TCRdb running MiXCR on the multiplex PCR reads. The repertoire consists of fewer than 850,000 distinct CDR3 sequences, with 17% occurring once and the leading ten covering 15%. The specimen was blood. Source of these receptors: a man aged 50-60 years with Graves' hyperthyroidism.

This clonotype was seen at least ten times. The chain is built from TRBV6-1 and TRBJ2-6; unclear D gene. Trimming left V 0 bases short and J 2 bases short, with 5 bases between. Per the germline V gene, CDR1 is MNHNS and CDR2 is SASEGT. The CDR3 has 15 residues. The CDR3 sequence: CASSEALAGANVLTF. CDR3 in DNA: TGTGCCAGCAGTGAAGCCTTAGCTGGGGCCAACGTCCTGACTTTC.

This clonotype was counted ten times or more. V usage is TRBV5-1 and J usage is TRBJ2-4; D call uncertain. The CDR3 has 13 residues. Germline CDR1 is SGHRS and CDR2 is YFSETQ. Trimming removed 1 base from V and 5 bases from J, with 7 bases in between. CDR3 nucleotide sequence: TGCGCCAGCAGCTTGAGTTCCGAAAACATTCAGTACTTC. Translation: CASSLSSENIQYF.

This clonotype was counted a few times. The J gene is TRBJ2-1, the V gene TRBV20-1; the match to TRBD2 covers 12 bases. Germline V gene lookup returns CDR1 DFQATT and CDR2 SNEGSKA (reference sequence). After removal of 2 bases from V and 3 bases from J, the junction contained 2 bases not matched to a gene. The CDR3 totals 15 residues. CDR3 coding DNA: TGCAGTGCTAGACCTAGCGGGAGGGACTACAATGAGCAGTTCTTC. Translation: CSARPSGRDYNEQFF.

This clonotype was seen at least ten times. The gene calls are TRBV11-3 and TRBJ2-5, with D perhaps matching TRBD1 (6 bases). The V gene lost 4 bases and the J gene lost 5 bases, with 14 bases spanning the gap. The germline V gene encodes CDR1 SGHNT and CDR2 YENEEA. The CDR3 is 14 residues long. CDR3 sequence (DNA): TGTGCCAGCAGCTATGGGGGTGGGGGCGAGACCCAGTACTTC. As protein: CASSYGGGGETQYF.

This clonotype was seen many times. This chain connects TRBV18 to TRBJ2-3, with TRBD1 matching over 7 bases. V shed 3 bases and J 6 bases; nucleotides not matched to a gene: 6. The CDR3 runs to 14 residues. Germline V gives CDR1 KGHSH, CDR2 LQKENI. The CDR3 DNA reads TGTGCCAGCTCACCGACCGGGACAGTCGATACGCAGTATTTT. Translating it yields CASSPTGTVDTQYF.

This clonotype was observed at least ten times. The chain recombines TRBV11-2 with TRBJ1-4; D perhaps matches TRBD1 (6 bases). The V gene's germline CDR1 is SGHAT and CDR2 FQNNGV. The CDR3 contains 16 residues. V lost 3 bases and J lost 3, with 14 bases in between. Here the CDR3 reads CASSFGTGKPNEKLFF. The CDR3 coding sequence is TGTGCCAGCAGCTTCGGCACAGGGAAACCTAATGAAAAACTGTTTTTT. Using reference TRBV11-2 and TRBJ1-4 for the parts outside the CDR3, the full variable domain is EAGVAQSPRYKIIEKRQSVAFWCNPISGHATLYWYQQILGQGPKLLIQFQNNGVVDDSQLPKDRFSAERLKGVDSTLKIQPAKLEDSAVYLCASSFGTGKPNEKLFFGSGTQLSVL.

This clonotype was observed a few times. CDR3 DNA: TGTGCCATCAGTGGGGATAAGACAGGGGTGGACGAGCAGTACTTC. Its protein is CAISGDKTGVDEQYF. V and J are TRBV10-3 and TRBJ2-7; 8 bases are a match to TRBD1. Trimming removed 4 bases from V and 5 bases from J; junction bases left unmatched: 10. This CDR3 has 15 residues. Germline V gives CDR1 ENHRY, CDR2 SYGVKD.

In the case of this clonotype: The junction does not match germline at one end; this may be a read error. The rearrangement links TRBV11-2 to TRBJ2-2, with 12 bases identical to TRBD2. The germline gives CDR1 SGHAT, CDR2 FQNNGV. The length of the CDR3 is 17 residues. The CDR3 bases are TGTGCCAGCAGCTTCAGGCTAGCGGGAGGGTACACCGGGGAGCCGTTTTTT. Translating it yields CASSFRLAGGYTGEPFF.

With regard to this clonotype: The germline gene is not matched at one end of the junction; a read error may be the cause. The chain has TRBV2 and TRBJ2-3, with D possibly TRBD2 on 6 matching bases. From germline, CDR1 is SNHLY and CDR2 FYNNEI. CDR3 length: 17 amino acids. CDR3: CASSQDPRGTSTDTQYF. CDR3 nucleotide sequence: TGCGCCAGCAGCCAAGATCCTCGGGGGACTAGCACAGATACGCAGTATTTT.

This clonotype came up many times. The chain employs TRBV28 and TRBJ2-3; TRBD2 might be the D (5 bases). This CDR3 comprises 15 residues. V was cut by 3 bases and J by 0 bases, with 10 bases left in between. Germline CDR1 reads MDHEN; CDR2 reads SYDVKM. Written as DNA, the CDR3 is TGTGCCAGCAGTTTCCCGAGGGCGAGCACAGATACGCAGTATTTT. It codes for CASSFPRASTDTQYF.

Turning to this clonotype: This sequence may be a read error, since a much larger clone differs from it by one base. CDR3 bases: TGTGCCCGCAGTTCACAGGGGTCGGGAAATCAGCCCCAGCATTTT. The encoded protein is CARSSQGSGNQPQHF. V gene TRBV2 combines with J gene TRBJ1-5; TRBD1 matches 7 bases. Germline assignment: CDR1 SNHLY and CDR2 FYNNEI. There are 15 residues in the CDR3.

This clonotype was counted at least ten times. The chain has TRBV2 and TRBJ1-1; D gene uncertain. V shed 3 bases and J shed 5 bases, with 13 bases lying between them. Germline V gene lookup returns CDR1 SNHLY and CDR2 FYNNEI. The CDR3 is made up of 14 amino acids. CDR3 in DNA: TGTGCCAGCAGTGATCGGGGTAAAGGAACTGAAGCTTTCTTT. It is translated as CASSDRGKGTEAFF.

The chain recombines TRBV2 with TRBJ2-7, with 9 bases that match TRBD2. The CDR3 has 15 amino acids. J gave up 2 bases and V 7 bases, and 9 bases lay outside the gene matches. CDR1 SNHLY and CDR2 FYNNEI come from the germline V gene. CDR3 protein: CASKVGLAGTYEQYF. The CDR3 DNA follows: TGTGCCAGCAAGGTCGGTCTAGCGGGAACCTACGAGCAGTACTTC.

The chain combines TRBV6-1 with TRBJ2-3, with TRBD2 identical over 8 bases. The germline gives CDR1 MNHNS, CDR2 SASEGT. The CDR3 contains 15 residues. V was pared by 5 bases and J by 3 bases, with 7 bases of the junction left unmatched. CDR3 sequence (DNA): TGTGCCAGCAGTCCCGGGGTAGCGGGAACAGATACGCAGTATTTT. Protein: CASSPGVAGTDTQYF.

J is TRBJ2-2 and V is TRBV3-1; 7 bases are a match to TRBD1. CDR3 length equals 17 residues. The V gene end was trimmed by 5 bases and the J gene end by 5 bases; junction bases not matched to a gene: 14. Germline V CDR1 and CDR2: LGHDT, YNNKEL (reference sequence). CDR3 sequence reads: CASSTRQGVVITGELFF. The CDR3 coding sequence is TGTGCCAGCAGCACACGACAGGGAGTGGTAATAACCGGGGAGCTGTTTTTT.